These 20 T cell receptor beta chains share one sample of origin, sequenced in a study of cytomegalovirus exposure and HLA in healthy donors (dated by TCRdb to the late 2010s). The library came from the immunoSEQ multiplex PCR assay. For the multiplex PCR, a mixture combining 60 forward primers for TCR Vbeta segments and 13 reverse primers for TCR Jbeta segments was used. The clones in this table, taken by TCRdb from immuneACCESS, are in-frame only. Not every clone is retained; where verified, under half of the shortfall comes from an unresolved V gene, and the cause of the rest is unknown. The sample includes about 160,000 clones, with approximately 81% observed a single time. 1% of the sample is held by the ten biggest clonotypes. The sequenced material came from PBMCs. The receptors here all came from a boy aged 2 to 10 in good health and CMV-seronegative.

CDR3 coding DNA: TGTGCCAGTAGTCCGCCGGGACAGGGACGCAATCAGCCCCAGCATTTT. Its protein product is CASSPPGQGRNQPQHF. V usage is TRBV19 and J usage is TRBJ1-5, with 9 bases matching TRBD1. The ends lost 5 bases at V and 2 bases at J; junction bases unmatched: 7. This CDR3 comprises 16 residues. The germline V gene encodes CDR1 LNHDA and CDR2 SQIVND (reference sequence).

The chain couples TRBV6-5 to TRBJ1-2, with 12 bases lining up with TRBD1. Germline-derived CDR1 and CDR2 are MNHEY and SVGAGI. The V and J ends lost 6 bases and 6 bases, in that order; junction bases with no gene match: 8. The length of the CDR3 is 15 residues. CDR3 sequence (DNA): TGTGCCAGCAGGTCCCCGGGACAGGGGGCTAATGGCTACACCTTC. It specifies CASRSPGQGANGYTF.

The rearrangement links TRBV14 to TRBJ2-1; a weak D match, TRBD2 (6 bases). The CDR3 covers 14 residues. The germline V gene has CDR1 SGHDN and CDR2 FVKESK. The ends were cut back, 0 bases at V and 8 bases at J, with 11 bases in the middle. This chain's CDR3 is CASSQDGGIYEQFF. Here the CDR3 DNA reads TGTGCCAGCAGCCAAGATGGAGGGATCTATGAGCAGTTCTTC.

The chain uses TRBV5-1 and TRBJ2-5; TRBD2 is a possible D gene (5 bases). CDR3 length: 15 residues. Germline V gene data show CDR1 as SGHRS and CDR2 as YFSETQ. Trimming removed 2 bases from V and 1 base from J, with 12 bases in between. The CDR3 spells CASSFSTGIQETQYF. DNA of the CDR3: TGCGCCAGCAGCTTCAGTACGGGGATCCAAGAGACCCAGTACTTC.

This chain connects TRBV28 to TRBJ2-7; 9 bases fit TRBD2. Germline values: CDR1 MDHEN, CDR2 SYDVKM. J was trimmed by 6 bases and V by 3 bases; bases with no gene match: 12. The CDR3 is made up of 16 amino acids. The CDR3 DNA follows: TGTGCCAGCAGTTTCCCCTCCGGCGGGAGGGCCCCCGAGCAGTACTTC. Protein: CASSFPSGGRAPEQYF.

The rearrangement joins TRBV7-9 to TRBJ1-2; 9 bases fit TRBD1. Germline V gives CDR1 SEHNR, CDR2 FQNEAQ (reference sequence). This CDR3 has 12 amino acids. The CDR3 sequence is CSGYRQGDGYTF. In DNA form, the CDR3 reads TGTTCCGGCTACAGACAGGGGGATGGCTACACCTTC.

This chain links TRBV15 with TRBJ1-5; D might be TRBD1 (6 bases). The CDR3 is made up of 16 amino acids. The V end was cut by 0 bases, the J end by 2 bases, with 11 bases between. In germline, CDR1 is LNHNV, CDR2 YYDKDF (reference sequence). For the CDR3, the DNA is TGTGCCACCAGCAGAGATCAGCCAGGGGGCAATCAGCCCCAGCATTTT. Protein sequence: CATSRDQPGGNQPQHF.

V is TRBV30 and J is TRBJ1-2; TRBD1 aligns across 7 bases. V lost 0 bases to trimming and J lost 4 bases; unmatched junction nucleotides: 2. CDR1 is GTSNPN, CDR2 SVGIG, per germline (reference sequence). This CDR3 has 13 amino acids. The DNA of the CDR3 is TGTGCCTGGAGTGTGGGACAGAGCTATGGCTACACCTTC. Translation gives CAWSVGQSYGYTF.

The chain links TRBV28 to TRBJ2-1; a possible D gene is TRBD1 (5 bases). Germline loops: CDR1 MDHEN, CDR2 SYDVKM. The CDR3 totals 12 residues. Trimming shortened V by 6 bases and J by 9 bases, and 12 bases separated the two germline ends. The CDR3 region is CASRSGFGEQFF. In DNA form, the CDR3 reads TGTGCCAGCAGATCAGGGTTCGGTGAGCAGTTCTTC.

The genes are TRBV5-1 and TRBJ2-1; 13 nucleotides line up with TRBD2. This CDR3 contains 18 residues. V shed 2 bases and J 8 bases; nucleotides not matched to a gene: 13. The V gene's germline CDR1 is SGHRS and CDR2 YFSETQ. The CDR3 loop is CASSFGLFTSGREDEQFF. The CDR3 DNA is TGCGCCAGCAGCTTCGGGCTATTTACTAGCGGGAGGGAGGATGAGCAGTTCTTC.

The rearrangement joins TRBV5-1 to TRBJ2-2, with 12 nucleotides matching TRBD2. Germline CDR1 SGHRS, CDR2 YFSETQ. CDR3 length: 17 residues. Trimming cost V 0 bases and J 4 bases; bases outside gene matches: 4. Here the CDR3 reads CASSLGLAGGSTGELFF. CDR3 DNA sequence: TGCGCCAGCAGCTTGGGCCTAGCGGGGGGGTCCACCGGGGAGCTGTTTTTT.

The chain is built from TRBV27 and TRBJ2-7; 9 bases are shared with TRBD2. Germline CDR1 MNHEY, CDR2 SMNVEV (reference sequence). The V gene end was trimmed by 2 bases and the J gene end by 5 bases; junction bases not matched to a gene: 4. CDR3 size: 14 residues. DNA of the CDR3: TGTGCCAGCAGTTTAGCGGGAGGGCCCAACGAGCAGTACTTC. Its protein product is CASSLAGGPNEQYF.

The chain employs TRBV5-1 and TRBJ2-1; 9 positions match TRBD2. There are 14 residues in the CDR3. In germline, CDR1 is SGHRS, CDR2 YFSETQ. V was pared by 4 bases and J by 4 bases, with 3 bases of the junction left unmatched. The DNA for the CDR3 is TGCGCCAGCAGCAGACTAGCGGATTACAATGAGCAGTTCTTC. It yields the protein CASSRLADYNEQFF.

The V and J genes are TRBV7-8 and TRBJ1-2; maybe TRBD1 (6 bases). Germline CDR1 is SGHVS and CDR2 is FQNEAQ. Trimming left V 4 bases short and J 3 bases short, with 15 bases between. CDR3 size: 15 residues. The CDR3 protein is CASSWRTQGYYGYTF. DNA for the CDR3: TGTGCCAGCAGCTGGAGAACACAGGGATACTATGGCTACACCTTC.

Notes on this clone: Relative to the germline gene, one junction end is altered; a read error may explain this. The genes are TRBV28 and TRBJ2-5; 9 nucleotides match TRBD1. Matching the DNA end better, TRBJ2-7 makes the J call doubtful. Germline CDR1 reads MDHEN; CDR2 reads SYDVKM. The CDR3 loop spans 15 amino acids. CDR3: CASEAVGTGSSEQYF. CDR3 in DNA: TGTGCCAGCGAGGCCGTCGGGACAGGGTCCTCCGAGCAGTACTTC.

CDR3: CASSSSTVYNEQFF. CDR3 coding DNA: TGTGCCAGCAGCTCATCGACAGTCTACAATGAGCAGTTCTTC. The chain has TRBV11-1 and TRBJ2-1; perhaps TRBD1 as D (5 bases). Germline-derived CDR1 and CDR2 are SGHAT and FQDESV (reference sequence). Trimming took off 4 bases at V and 3 bases at J, with 10 bases between the two ends. The CDR3 has 14 residues.

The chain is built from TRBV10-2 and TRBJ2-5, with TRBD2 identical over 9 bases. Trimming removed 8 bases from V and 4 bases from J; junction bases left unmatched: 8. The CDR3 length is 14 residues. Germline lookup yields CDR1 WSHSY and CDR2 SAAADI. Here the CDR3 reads CASGVAGVSETQYF. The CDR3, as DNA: TGCGCCAGCGGGGTAGCGGGAGTGTCAGAGACCCAGTACTTC.

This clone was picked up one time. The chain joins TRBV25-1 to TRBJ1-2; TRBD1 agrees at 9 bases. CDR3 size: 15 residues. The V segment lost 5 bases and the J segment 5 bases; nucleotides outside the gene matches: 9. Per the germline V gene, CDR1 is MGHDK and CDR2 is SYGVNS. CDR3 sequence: CASSRQTGGLYGYTF. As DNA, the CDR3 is TGTGCCAGCAGTCGCCAGACAGGGGGATTGTATGGCTACACCTTC.

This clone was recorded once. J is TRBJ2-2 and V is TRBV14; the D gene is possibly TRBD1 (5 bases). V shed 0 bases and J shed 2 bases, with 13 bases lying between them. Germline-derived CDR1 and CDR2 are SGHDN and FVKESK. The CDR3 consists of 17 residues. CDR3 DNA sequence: TGTGCCAGCAGCCAAGATTTTGCAGGGCTTAACACCGGGGAGCTGTTTTTT. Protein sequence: CASSQDFAGLNTGELFF.

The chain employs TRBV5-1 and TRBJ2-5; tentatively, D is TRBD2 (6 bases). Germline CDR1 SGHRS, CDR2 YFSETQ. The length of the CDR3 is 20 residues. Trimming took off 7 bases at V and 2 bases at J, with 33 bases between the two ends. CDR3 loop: CASRGGLGSGSLGRQETQYF. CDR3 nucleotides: TGCGCCAGCCGCGGAGGGTTAGGTAGCGGCTCCTTGGGCCGGCAAGAGACCCAGTACTTC.